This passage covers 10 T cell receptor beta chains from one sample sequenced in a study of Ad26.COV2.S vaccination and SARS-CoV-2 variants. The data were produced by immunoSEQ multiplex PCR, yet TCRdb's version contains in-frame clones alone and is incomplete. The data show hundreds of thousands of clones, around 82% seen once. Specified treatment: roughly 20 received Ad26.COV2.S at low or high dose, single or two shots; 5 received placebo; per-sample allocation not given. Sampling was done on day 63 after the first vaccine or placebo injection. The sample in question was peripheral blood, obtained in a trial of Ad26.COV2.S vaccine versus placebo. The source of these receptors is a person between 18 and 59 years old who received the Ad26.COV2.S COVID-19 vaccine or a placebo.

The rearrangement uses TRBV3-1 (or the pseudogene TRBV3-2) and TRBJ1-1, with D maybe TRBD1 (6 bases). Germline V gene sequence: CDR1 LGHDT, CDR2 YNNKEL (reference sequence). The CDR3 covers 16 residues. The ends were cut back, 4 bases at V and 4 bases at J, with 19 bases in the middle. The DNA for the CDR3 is TGTGCCAGCAGCCCCTCGGTCTGGGGGCAGGGCACTGAAGCTTTCTTT. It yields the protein CASSPSVWGQGTEAFF.

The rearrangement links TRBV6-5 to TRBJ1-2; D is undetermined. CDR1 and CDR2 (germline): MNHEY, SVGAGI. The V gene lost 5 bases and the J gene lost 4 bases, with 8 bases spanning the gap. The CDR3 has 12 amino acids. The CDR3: CASSTAFYGYTF. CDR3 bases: TGTGCCAGCAGTACGGCTTTCTATGGCTACACCTTC.

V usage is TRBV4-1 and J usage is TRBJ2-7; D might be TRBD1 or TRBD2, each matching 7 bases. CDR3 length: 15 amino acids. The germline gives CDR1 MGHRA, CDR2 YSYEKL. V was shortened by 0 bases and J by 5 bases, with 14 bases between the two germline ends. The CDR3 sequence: CASSQDSRGGHEQYF. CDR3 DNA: TGCGCCAGCAGCCAAGACAGCAGGGGGGGTCACGAGCAGTACTTC.

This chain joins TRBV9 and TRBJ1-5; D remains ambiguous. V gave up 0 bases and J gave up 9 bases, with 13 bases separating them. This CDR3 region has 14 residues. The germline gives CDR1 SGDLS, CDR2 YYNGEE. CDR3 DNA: TGTGCCAGCAGCGTAGGCATCAGTGAGGGGCCCCAGCATTTT. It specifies CASSVGISEGPQHF.

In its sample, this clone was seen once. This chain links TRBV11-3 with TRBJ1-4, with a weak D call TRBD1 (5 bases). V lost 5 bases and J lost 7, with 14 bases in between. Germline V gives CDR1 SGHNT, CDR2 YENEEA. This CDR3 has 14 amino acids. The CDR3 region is CASSLRVGGEKLFF. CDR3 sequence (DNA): TGTGCCAGCAGCCTCAGAGTCGGGGGTGAAAAACTGTTTTTT. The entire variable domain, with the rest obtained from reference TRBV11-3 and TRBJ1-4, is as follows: EAGVVQSPRYKIIEKKQPVAFWCNPISGHNTLYWYLQNLGQGPELLIRYENEEAVDDSQLPKDRFSAERLKGVDSTLKIQPAELGDSAVYLCASSLRVGGEKLFFGSGTQLSVL.

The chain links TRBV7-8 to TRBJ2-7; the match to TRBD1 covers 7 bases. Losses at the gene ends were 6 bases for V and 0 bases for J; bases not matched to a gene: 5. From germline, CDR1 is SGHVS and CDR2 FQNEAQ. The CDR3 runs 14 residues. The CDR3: CASRTGTDSYEQYF. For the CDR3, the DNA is TGTGCCAGCAGAACCGGGACAGACTCCTACGAGCAGTACTTC.

CDR3 in DNA: TGTGCCTGGAGTTGGTGGGGACTTGAAGCTTTCTTT. Translated: CAWSWWGLEAFF. The rearrangement links TRBV30 to TRBJ1-1; D is possibly TRBD1 (5 bases). The CDR3 runs 12 residues. Germline-derived CDR1 and CDR2 are GTSNPN and SVGIG (reference sequence). V was clipped by 2 bases and J by 7 bases, with 11 bases between them.

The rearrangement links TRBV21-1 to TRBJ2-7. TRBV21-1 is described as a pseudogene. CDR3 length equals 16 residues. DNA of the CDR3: TGTGCCAGCAGCAAATTACCAGAATTAGGCTCCTACGAGCAGTACTTC. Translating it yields CASSKLPELGSYEQYF.

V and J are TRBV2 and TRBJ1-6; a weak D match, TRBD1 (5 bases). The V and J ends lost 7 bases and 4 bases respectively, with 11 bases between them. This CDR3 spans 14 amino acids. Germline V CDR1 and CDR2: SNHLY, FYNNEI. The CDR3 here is CASNPGGYNSPLHF. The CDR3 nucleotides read TGTGCCAGCAACCCGGGGGGATATAATTCACCCCTCCACTTT.

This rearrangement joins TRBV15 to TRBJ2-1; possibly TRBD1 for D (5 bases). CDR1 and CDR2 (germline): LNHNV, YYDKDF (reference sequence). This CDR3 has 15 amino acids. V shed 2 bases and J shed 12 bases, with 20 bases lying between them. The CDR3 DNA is TGTGCCACCAGCAGACGAAGGGGCGCCCTGGGGTGGCAGTTCTTC. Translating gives CATSRRRGALGWQFF.